This TCR beta chain was recorded in a study of CD8 T cell repertoires and HIV-1 epitope variants (dated by TCRdb to 2019 to 2021). With regard to the full study: T cells were stimulated in separate culture wells with each of twenty-five peptides representing autologous and known Gag and Nef epitope variants. Among the control conditions were a peptide pool of CMV, EBV and flu, the Ebola AY9 epitope serving as a negative control, and a well with no peptide. Tested epitopes included three Gag epitope families and Nef HW9 and YT9. T cells were enriched using the EasySep Human T Cell Enrichment Kit and then co-cultured with an equal number of autologous T cell-negative cells acting as antigen-presenting cells. Cultures were maintained for 9 to 10 days in IMDM with gentamicin, and half-media changes adding IL-2, IL-7 and IL-15 were performed on days 3 and 7. A 1M T cell aliquot was kept as an uncultured baseline condition, separate from the approximately 87 T cell cultures. Running each culture condition in triplicate, except for one peptide done in duplicate, gave a total of more than 70 T cell cultures.

A note on this clone: There is no known antigen for this receptor. No per-base quality is available; no much larger clone lies one base away.

The EasySep Human CD8+ T Cell Enrichment Kit was used on day 10 to isolate CD8+ T cells from every culture. Sequencing of TCR beta CDR3 regions was done on the immunoSEQ platform at survey depth. The QIAamp DNA micro kit was used to extract genomic DNA from every cultured and uncultured CD8+ T cell population. The authors' pipeline ran thus. Any sample with under 5,000 productive reads was excluded, and this exclusion removed about 6.5% of the roughly 75 cultures stimulated with HIV peptides. Sequences were trimmed to CDR3 by a MANAFEST web app, and nonproductive sequences, CDR3s under 5 amino acids, and sequences not starting with C or ending with F/W were removed. For a clonotype to count as antigen-specific, the clonotype had to expand relative to the no-peptide control in at least 2 of 3 replicates at FDR 0.01, and only within one epitope family. In addition, a specific clonotype needed a frequency at least fivefold higher than in wells stimulated with peptides from other epitope families. TCRdb provides this immuneACCESS table in a form limited to in-frame rearrangements. Some clones are lacking; in checked studies, under half of them reflect an unresolved V gene, and why the rest are absent is not known. Clone size and V and J calls were adopted from that table, with D and trimming inferred from the DNA. A total of about 4,900 clones appear in this sample, approximately 67% of them only once. About 40% of the sample is held by the ten biggest clonotypes.

Points the paper makes about the study in general: About 5 clonotypes recognized the Nef KF9 family and one clonotype recognized the HW9 family, while no responses were seen to the TAALDMSHF plasma variant. The assay could identify only TCR beta chains and pointed to proliferation in response to antigen, not to T cell function or cytokine profile. The study identified roughly 9 antigen-specific TCR beta clonotypes, roughly 6 of which appeared to be cross-reactive for autologous or known escape epitope variants.

The junction shows trimming of 3 bases on V and 3 bases on J, and the gene matches do not reach 10 bases of it. In the germline V gene, CDR1 corresponds to MDHEN and CDR2 to SYDVKM. The CDR3 holds 16 amino acids from the cysteine to the phenylalanine. Just the 48-base CDR3 DNA is kept, in frame starting at base 1. The V and J genes are TRBV28 and TRBJ2-7; the central 8 bases match TRBD2. This TCR derives from a male donor with HIV. The sample taken for sequencing was cultured CD8+ T cells derived from PBMCs. This receptor has the CDR3 CASSFVAARGGYEQYF. The nucleotide sequence reads as follows: TGTGCCAGCAGTTTTGTCGCGGCACGGGGGGGCTACGAGCAGTACTTC.